A selection of T cell receptor beta chains follows, all from one sample in a study of OX40 agonist ivuxolimab in advanced cancers. Some clones are missing from TCRdb's copy, which holds only in-frame ones; the method was immunoSEQ multiplex PCR. The data show fewer than 85,000 clones, around 86% seen once. The sequencing here drew on CD4+ or CD8+ T cells sorted from blood, taken in a trial of the OX40 agonist ivuxolimab. These receptor sequences come from an adult with an advanced solid tumor such as melanoma, head and neck, liver or kidney cancer. Each CDR3 is given with its conserved first and last residue. D genes are given only for firm matches. The size field is filled for only some rows; it gives once, few, many or a size class.

CDR3	DNA	D	size	V	J
CASSYSNTVPGAEAFF	TGTGCCAGCAGTTACTCGAATACGGTGCCGGGGGCTGAAGCTTTCTTT	-	-	TRBV6-5	TRBJ1-1
CASSFPNYGYTF	TGTGCCAGCAGCTTTCCCAACTATGGCTACACCTTC	-	-	TRBV7-2	TRBJ1-2
CASSPGWETEANYGYTF	TGTGCCAGCAGCCCCGGCTGGGAAACTGAAGCTAACTATGGCTACACCTTC	-	few	TRBV5-6	TRBJ1-2
CAWSVSGMGIYGYTF	TGTGCCTGGAGTGTAAGCGGTATGGGGATTTATGGCTACACCTTC	-	-	TRBV30	TRBJ1-2
CASLPLAGTETQYF	TGTGCCAGCCTTCCACTAGCGGGTACGGAGACCCAGTACTTC	TRBD2	once	TRBV5-5	TRBJ2-5
CAWVGPSYNSPLHF	TGTGCCTGGGTAGGACCGTCCTATAATTCACCCCTCCACTTT	-	-	TRBV30	TRBJ1-6
CASSFYRVDTEAFF	TGTGCCAGCAGCTTTTACAGGGTGGACACTGAAGCTTTCTTT	-	-	TRBV5-6	TRBJ1-1
CASSARADYTYNEQFF	TGCGCCAGCAGCGCCCGAGCGGACTACACCTACAATGAGCAGTTCTTC	-	-	TRBV4-3	TRBJ2-1
CASSLSTRTGSEKLFF	TGTGCCAGCAGCTTGTCTACTCGGACAGGGAGTGAAAAACTGTTTTTT	TRBD1	-	TRBV5-4	TRBJ1-4
CASSLGIASSPLHF	TGTGCCAGCAGCTTGGGGATAGCTAGTTCACCCCTCCACTTT	-	-	TRBV5-4	TRBJ1-6
CASSLRGQADTQYF	TGCGCCAGCAGCTTGCGGGGGCAAGCAGATACGCAGTATTTT	-	-	TRBV5-1	TRBJ2-3
CAWSVDYEQYF	TGTGCCTGGAGTGTTGACTACGAGCAGTACTTC	-	-	TRBV30	TRBJ2-7
CASSPVDGRNSPLHF	TGTGCCAGCAGCCCGGTCGACGGTCGTAATTCACCCCTCCACTTT	-	-	TRBV5-6	TRBJ1-6
CASSQTGTIYF	TGTGCCAGCAGCCAGACCGGGACCATATATTTT	-	-	TRBV14	TRBJ1-3
CASTPTAYGYTF	TGTGCCAGCACGCCTACCGCTTATGGCTACACCTTC	-	-	TRBV30	TRBJ1-2
CAINPTGSSYNEQFF	TGTGCCATCAATCCTACGGGTAGCTCCTACAATGAGCAGTTCTTC	-	-	TRBV10-3	TRBJ2-1
CASSDQRDSSSYNEQFF	TGTGCCAGCAGTGACCAACGGGACAGTAGCTCCTACAATGAGCAGTTCTTC	TRBD1	-	TRBV6-4	TRBJ2-1
CATSRDPASGGRADTQYF	TGTGCCACCAGCAGAGATCCCGCTAGCGGGGGGCGGGCAGATACGCAGTATTTT	TRBD2	-	TRBV15	TRBJ2-3
CASSPGATNIKNIQYF	TGTGCCAGCTCACCAGGGGCGACAAATATTAAAAACATTCAGTACTTC	-	once	TRBV18	TRBJ2-4
CASSLAGSEQYF	TGTGCCAGCAGCTTAGCCGGGTCCGAGCAGTACTTC	-	-	TRBV7-9	TRBJ2-7
CASSGGQYLSYNSPLHF	TGCGCCAGCAGCGGGGGACAGTACCTCTCCTATAATTCACCCCTCCACTTT	TRBD1	-	TRBV5-1	TRBJ1-6
CATLGQGMNTEAFF	TGTGCCACCCTTGGACAGGGAATGAACACTGAAGCTTTCTTT	TRBD1	-	TRBV10-3	TRBJ1-1
CASSLGGGKRGTGELFF	TGTGCCAGCAGCTTAGGAGGCGGAAAGAGGGGCACCGGGGAGCTGTTTTTT	-	-	TRBV7-3	TRBJ2-2
CASRAEQGSTEAFF	TGTGCCAGCAGGGCCGAGCAGGGGAGCACTGAAGCTTTCTTT	-	-	TRBV6-5	TRBJ1-1
CASSPDGLAGSGDF	TGTGCCAGCAGCCCGGATGGACTAGCGGGGAGCGGGGACTTC	TRBD2	-	TRBV11-3	TRBJ2-5
CASSPGGDPGLYEQYF	TGTGCCAGCTCACCGGGTGGGGACCCTGGATTGTACGAGCAGTACTTC	-	once	TRBV18	TRBJ2-7
CASSPTQGSYEQYF	TGTGCCAGCAGTCCTACACAGGGGTCCTACGAGCAGTACTTC	TRBD1	-	TRBV7-2	TRBJ2-7
CASTSFTEAFF	TGTGCCAGCACTTCGTTCACTGAAGCTTTCTTT	-	-	TRBV6-5	TRBJ1-1